One and the same sample provided the 18 T cell receptor beta chains below, sequenced in a study of blood T cell repertoires in COVID-19. Profiled with immunoSEQ multiplex PCR; TCRdb holds only in-frame clones, not every one. Of about 280,000 clones listed, 88% are singletons. Input material: PBMCs or T cells enriched from blood (not recorded which). The receptors were gathered from a woman aged 55-69 years in a cohort exposed to, infected with or recovered from COVID-19 (not recorded which).

This clone was counted a few times. This rearrangement joins TRBV6-1 to TRBJ1-2, with D possibly TRBD1 on 6 matching bases. V dropped 2 bases and J dropped 12 bases, with 16 bases sitting between them. This CDR3 contains 13 residues. The germline CDR1 and CDR2 sequences are MNHNS and SASEGT. CDR3 amino acids: CASSEQGMRGNTF. In DNA form, the CDR3 reads TGTGCCAGCAGTGAACAGGGGATGAGGGGCAACACCTTC.

V gene TRBV9 combines with J gene TRBJ2-7, with D perhaps TRBD2 (6 bases). Germline CDR1 is SGDLS and CDR2 is YYNGEE. Trimming shortened V by 4 bases and J by 0 bases, and 14 bases separated the two germline ends. There are 15 residues in the CDR3. The CDR3 DNA follows: TGTGCCAGCAGCTGGGGAAGCGGGCCCTCCTACGAGCAGTACTTC. Protein: CASSWGSGPSYEQYF.

The count of this clone is one. The chain uses TRBV28 and TRBJ2-1, with 7 bases aligning to TRBD2. The CDR3 sequence is 14 residues long. The germline gives CDR1 MDHEN, CDR2 SYDVKM. Trimming took 3 bases from V and 10 from J; bases not matched to a gene: 9. The CDR3 DNA sequence: TGTGCCAGCAGTTTCGAGACTAGCTTAGAGGAGCAGTTCTTC. It specifies CASSFETSLEEQFF.

This chain uses TRBV7-2 with TRBJ2-2; D is unresolved. Trimming shortened V by 1 base and J by 5 bases, and 8 bases separated the two germline ends. The CDR3 sequence is 14 residues long. In germline, CDR1 is SGHTA, CDR2 FQGNSA. Written as DNA, the CDR3 is TGTGCCAGCAGCTTAGTTCCCCAAACCGGGGAGCTGTTTTTT. Translation gives CASSLVPQTGELFF. Supplemented by reference TRBV7-2 and TRBJ2-2, the full variable domain reads GAGVSQSPSNKVTEKGKDVELRCDPISGHTALYWYRQSLGQGLEFLIYFQGNSAPDKSGLPSDRFSAERTGGSVSTLTIQRTQQEDSAVYLCASSLVPQTGELFFGEGSRLTVL.

This clone was counted only a few times. The chain is built from TRBV11-1 and TRBJ1-2, with D possibly being TRBD1 (5 bases). Germline lookup yields CDR1 SGHAT and CDR2 FQDESV (reference sequence). The CDR3 runs to 12 residues. V lost 5 bases and J lost 4, with 8 bases in between. Here the CDR3 reads CASSLDSYGYTF. The CDR3 nucleotides read TGTGCCAGCAGCCTAGACAGCTATGGCTACACCTTC.

The chain recombines TRBV6-4 with TRBJ1-2; D uncertain. The ends were cut back, 6 bases at V and 7 bases at J, with 18 bases in the middle. Germline values: CDR1 MRHNA, CDR2 SNTAGT. This CDR3 contains 14 residues. CDR3 DNA: TGTGCCAGCAGGACGGAGGAGTTGATCGGTGGCTACACCTTC. It yields the protein CASRTEELIGGYTF.

The rearrangement joins TRBV7-3 to TRBJ1-2; the D gene is possibly TRBD1 (5 bases). This CDR3 comprises 18 residues. V was shortened by 1 base and J by 3 bases, with 21 bases between the two germline ends. Germline CDR1 and CDR2: SGHTA and FQGTGA. DNA for the CDR3: TGTGCCAGCAGCTTAAGGGGCTCTCCCGACTCACGTCACTATGGCTACACCTTC. It yields the protein CASSLRGSPDSRHYGYTF.

The table lists this clone with a count of one. The chain recombines TRBV15 with TRBJ1-2; D unresolved. This CDR3 has 14 residues. Trimming pared 0 bases from V and 5 bases from J, leaving 10 bases between. CDR1 LNHNV and CDR2 YYDKDF come from the germline V gene (reference sequence). CDR3 DNA sequence: TGTGCCACCAGCAGAGATGTGGGAGGGTATGGCTACACCTTC. It is translated as CATSRDVGGYGYTF.

DNA of the CDR3: TGTGCCAGCAGGAGAGCGGGGGGCGGCAATGAGCAGTTCTTC. Amino acids: CASRRAGGGNEQFF. The chain links TRBV28 to TRBJ2-1, with 9 positions matching TRBD2. J lost 6 bases, V lost 6 bases, and 6 bases had no gene match. The CDR3 is 14 residues long. Looked up from germline, CDR1 is MDHEN and CDR2 is SYDVKM. Full variable domain (remainder filled in from reference TRBV28 and TRBJ2-1): DVKVTQSSRYLVKRTGEKVFLECVQDMDHENMFWYRQDPGLGLRLIYFSYDVKMKEKGDIPEGYSVSREKKERFSLILESASTNQTSMYLCASRRAGGGNEQFFGPGTRLTVL.

V gene TRBV2 combines with J gene TRBJ2-7, with unresolved D. Germline V gene sequence: CDR1 SNHLY, CDR2 FYNNEI. The V gene lost 6 bases and the J gene lost 3 bases, with 12 bases spanning the gap. CDR3 length: 13 residues. CDR3 in amino acids: CASSQAQDYEQYF. CDR3 DNA sequence: TGTGCCAGCAGCCAAGCCCAGGACTACGAGCAGTACTTC.

The chain combines TRBV9 with TRBJ1-5; D uncertain. V was trimmed by 0 bases and J by 3 bases, leaving 7 bases between them. The length of the CDR3 is 14 residues. The germline V gene encodes CDR1 SGDLS and CDR2 YYNGEE. As DNA, the CDR3 is TGTGCCAGCAGCGTAGGAGTTGACAATCAGCCCCAGCATTTT. It yields the protein CASSVGVDNQPQHF. Complete variable domain (other parts from reference TRBV9 and TRBJ1-5): DSGVTQTPKHLITATGQRVTLRCSPRSGDLSVYWYQQSLDQGLQFLIQYYNGEERAKGNILERFSAQQFPDLHSELNLSSLELGDSALYFCASSVGVDNQPQHFGDGTRLSIL.

The chain recombines TRBV27 with TRBJ1-2, with D possibly being TRBD1 (6 bases). Trimming pared 2 bases from V and 2 bases from J, leaving 18 bases between. CDR3 size: 17 residues. The germline gives CDR1 MNHEY, CDR2 SMNVEV (reference sequence). The CDR3 DNA reads as TGTGCCAGCAGTTTAAGGGCGACAGGACCCTTAAACTATGGCTACACCTTC. Translating it yields CASSLRATGPLNYGYTF.

CDR3 residues: CASSFVAGNTGELFF. The CDR3 DNA sequence: TGTGCCAGCAGCTTCGTAGCGGGAAACACCGGGGAGCTGTTTTTT. The J gene is TRBJ2-2, the V gene TRBV7-9; 8 bases are a match to TRBD2. Germline CDR1 is SEHNR and CDR2 is FQNEAQ (reference sequence). The CDR3 covers 15 residues. The trim removed 3 bases at V and 2 bases at J, leaving 2 bases unmatched.

The J gene is TRBJ1-2, the V gene TRBV4-1; 10 bases are shared with TRBD1. This CDR3 is 16 amino acids long. CDR1 is MGHRA and CDR2 is YSYEKL in the germline V gene. The ends lost 2 bases at V and 8 bases at J; junction bases unmatched: 11. CDR3 sequence reads: CASSQPPDRGREGYTF. For the CDR3, the DNA is TGCGCCAGCAGCCAACCTCCTGACAGGGGGCGAGAAGGCTACACCTTC.

The V gene is TRBV30, the J gene TRBJ2-1, with TRBD1 matching over 8 bases. Unmatched junction bases numbered 5, after V lost 5 bases and J lost 2 bases. CDR1 and CDR2 (germline): GTSNPN, SVGIG (reference sequence). The CDR3 covers 14 residues. In DNA form, the CDR3 reads TGTGCCTGGGGTACAGGGGGAGCCTACAATGAGCAGTTCTTC. This codes for CAWGTGGAYNEQFF.

The chain couples TRBV6-5 to TRBJ1-2, with 12 bases aligning to TRBD1. The length of the CDR3 is 14 residues. The V gene's germline CDR1 is MNHEY and CDR2 SVGAGI. The ends lost 9 bases at V and 8 bases at J; junction bases unmatched: 10. The DNA of the CDR3 is TGTGCCAGGGCACCGGGACAGGGGGCAGAAGGCTACACCTTC. Its protein product is CARAPGQGAEGYTF.

The rearrangement uses TRBV28 and TRBJ1-2, with D possibly matching TRBD1 (5 bases). The V and J ends lost 5 bases and 6 bases respectively, with 16 bases between them. Germline lookup yields CDR1 MDHEN and CDR2 SYDVKM. The CDR3 is 14 amino acids. CDR3 sequence reads: CASSAGIFWDGYTF. The CDR3 DNA is TGTGCCAGCAGTGCAGGGATTTTTTGGGATGGCTACACCTTC.

This chain links TRBV19 with TRBJ2-5; 12 positions match TRBD2. This CDR3 has 16 amino acids. V trimming: 2 bases; J trimming: 5 bases; junction bases outside the gene matches: 6. Germline CDR1 LNHDA, CDR2 SQIVND (reference sequence). The CDR3 sequence: CASSIRTSGNRETQYF. The CDR3 nucleotides read TGTGCCAGTAGTATAAGGACTAGCGGGAATCGGGAGACCCAGTACTTC.